Below, 13 T cell receptor beta chains from the same sample are listed, as sequenced in a study of shared clonotypes between healthy human individuals. Generated by immunoSEQ multiplex PCR, the TCRdb table keeps only in-frame clones and is missing some. The sample lists about 480,000 clones; about 75% were seen once. The sequenced material came from PBMCs. The receptors were gathered from a woman between 40 and 55 years old in good health. Some clones in this sample may be carry-over from other donors' samples.

The J gene is TRBJ2-1, the V gene TRBV7-2, with 9 bases that match TRBD1. This CDR3 is built from 16 residues. Trimming took 5 bases from V and 6 from J; bases not matched to a gene: 11. Germline V gene sequence: CDR1 SGHTA, CDR2 FQGNSA. The CDR3 loop reads CASSRVRDRVSNEQFF. The CDR3 nucleotides are TGTGCCAGCAGCCGAGTTCGGGACAGGGTCTCCAATGAGCAGTTCTTC.

The genes are TRBV6-6 and TRBJ1-1; D is ambiguous. V shed 6 bases and J shed 3 bases, with 17 bases lying between them. The CDR3 totals 15 residues. The germline CDR1 and CDR2 sequences are MNHNY and SVGAGI (reference sequence). CDR3 sequence reads: CASRTHQVAHTEAFF. CDR3 DNA sequence: TGTGCCAGCAGGACCCACCAGGTGGCCCACACTGAAGCTTTCTTT.

This rearrangement joins TRBV7-9 to TRBJ2-1; D unresolved. The germline V and J ends were trimmed by 5 bases and 6 bases, with 8 bases remaining between them. In germline, CDR1 is SEHNR, CDR2 FQNEAQ (reference sequence). The CDR3 consists of 12 residues. The CDR3 region has the DNA TGTGCCAGCAGCCGCCCTACCAATGAGCAGTTCTTC. It specifies CASSRPTNEQFF.

Comment on this clone: Since a much larger clone is just one base distant, this may be a read error. Other DNA sequences in this specimen translate into the identical CDR3. The chain carries TRBV19 and TRBJ2-5; perhaps TRBD2 as D (6 bases). This CDR3 region has 12 residues. V was shortened by 3 bases and J by 5 bases, with 7 bases between the two germline ends. Germline V lookup: CDR1 LNHDA, CDR2 SQIVND (reference sequence). Written as DNA, the CDR3 is TGTGCCAGTAGTATTGGAGGGGAGACCCAGTACTTC. This encodes CASSIGGETQYF.

The chain combines TRBV9 with TRBJ2-1; D is tentatively TRBD1 or TRBD2 (7 bases each). The CDR3 runs 16 residues. Germline V gives CDR1 SGDLS, CDR2 YYNGEE. Between the trimmed V and J ends, which lost 0 bases and 2 bases, there was a span of 12 bases. The CDR3 sequence is CASSVVGGGTYNEQFF. In nucleotides, the CDR3 is TGTGCCAGCAGCGTAGTGGGAGGGGGCACCTACAATGAGCAGTTCTTC. Together with reference TRBV9 and TRBJ2-1, the CDR3 gives the full variable domain: DSGVTQTPKHLITATGQRVTLRCSPRSGDLSVYWYQQSLDQGLQFLIQYYNGEERAKGNILERFSAQQFPDLHSELNLSSLELGDSALYFCASSVVGGGTYNEQFFGPGTRLTVL.

The V and J genes are TRBV14 and TRBJ1-1; TRBD1 might be the D (5 bases). There are 14 residues in the CDR3. Germline V CDR1 and CDR2: SGHDN, FVKESK. V lost 0 bases, J lost 8 bases, and 13 bases lay in between. The CDR3 sequence is CASSQDWTSVEAFF. DNA for the CDR3: TGTGCCAGCAGCCAAGATTGGACATCGGTGGAAGCTTTCTTT.

The chain is built from TRBV4-2 and TRBJ2-7; 11 bases are a match to TRBD2. V lost 4 bases, J lost 2 bases, and 4 bases stayed unmatched. Germline V lookup: CDR1 LGHNA, CDR2 YNFKEQ. This CDR3 has 15 amino acids. In DNA, the CDR3 is TGTGCCAGCAGCCCCACTAGCGGGAGAACCTACGAGCAGTACTTC. Protein: CASSPTSGRTYEQYF.

This chain joins TRBV28 and TRBJ1-2; D is unclear. The V gene lost 5 bases and the J gene lost 8 bases, with 15 bases spanning the gap. This CDR3 is 13 amino acids long. From germline, CDR1 is MDHEN and CDR2 SYDVKM. This CDR3 reads CASSNPNFSGYTF. CDR3 bases: TGTGCCAGCAGTAACCCCAACTTCTCCGGCTACACCTTC.

V is TRBV28 and J is TRBJ2-4; 8 bases are a match to TRBD2. This CDR3 comprises 15 residues. The germline CDR1 and CDR2 sequences are MDHEN and SYDVKM. The ends lost 8 bases at V and 5 bases at J; junction bases unmatched: 11. The DNA of the CDR3 is TGTGCCAGCGTGTCATCGGGAGGGCCCCAAAACATTCAGTACTTC. Translated, it gives CASVSSGGPQNIQYF.

V and J are TRBV6-5 and TRBJ1-2; 9 bases are a match to TRBD1. This CDR3 spans 14 amino acids. V gave up 5 bases and J gave up 4 bases; unmatched junction bases: 5. Germline CDR1 reads MNHEY; CDR2 reads SVGAGI. The DNA of the CDR3 is TGTGCCAGCAGTAAGGGACAGGGAGTCTATGGCTACACCTTC. Its translation is CASSKGQGVYGYTF.

The rearrangement uses TRBV7-9 and TRBJ2-5; TRBD2 might be the D (6 bases). The V and J ends lost 1 base and 1 base respectively, with 10 bases between them. Germline V gene lookup returns CDR1 SEHNR and CDR2 FQNEAQ (reference sequence). This CDR3 is built from 15 residues. CDR3 nucleotides: TGTGCCAGCAGCTTAGTTAGCGGACCCCAAGAGACCCAGTACTTC. Translating gives CASSLVSGPQETQYF.

This rearrangement joins TRBV19 to TRBJ2-7, with 7 bases fitting TRBD1. CDR1 is LNHDA and CDR2 is SQIVND in the germline V gene (reference sequence). V shed 3 bases, J shed 2 bases, and the junction held 7 bases outside the gene matches. This CDR3 is built from 15 residues. The CDR3 coding sequence is TGTGCCAGTAGTATCTTGGGACAGACAACCTACGAGCAGTACTTC. This codes for CASSILGQTTYEQYF.

The rearrangement joins TRBV28 to TRBJ1-5; a possible D gene is TRBD1 (5 bases). The CDR3 extends over 15 amino acids. The V and J ends lost 3 bases and 1 base respectively, with 10 bases between them. Germline V gene sequence: CDR1 MDHEN, CDR2 SYDVKM. Here the CDR3 DNA reads TGTGCCAGCAGTTTCGGGGGGAGGAGCAATCAGCCCCAGCATTTT. As protein: CASSFGGRSNQPQHF.